These 6 T cell receptor beta chains originate from one sample sequenced in a study of T cell clonotyping in hematopoietic cell transplantation. Generated by immunoSEQ multiplex PCR, the TCRdb table keeps only in-frame clones and is missing some. This table holds about 41,000 clones, nearly 97% found once. Sequencing used peripheral blood mononuclear cells. The receptors shown here come from a man younger than 45 in good health. Some clones in this sample may be carry-over from other donors' samples.

This chain links TRBV9 with TRBJ1-1, with 10 bases lining up with TRBD1. The CDR3 has 15 amino acids. The germline V gene encodes CDR1 SGDLS and CDR2 YYNGEE. The junction had 3 bases not matched to a gene; V was cut back by 1 base and J by 3 bases. CDR3 loop: CASSVSGQGYTEAFF. CDR3 DNA sequence: TGTGCCAGCAGCGTATCGGGACAGGGGTACACTGAAGCTTTCTTT.

The chain employs TRBV29-1 and TRBJ2-7; D unresolved. Trimming shortened V by 4 bases and J by 1 base, and 8 bases separated the two germline ends. Germline CDR1 is SQVTM and CDR2 is ANQGSEA. There are 12 residues in the CDR3. The CDR3 here is CSVAGSSYEQYF. In DNA form, the CDR3 reads TGCAGCGTTGCCGGGTCGTCCTACGAGCAGTACTTC.

This clone was detected only once. The chain joins TRBV6-5 to TRBJ2-2; a possible D gene is TRBD1 (5 bases). From germline, CDR1 is MNHEY and CDR2 SVGAGI. The V gene lost 2 bases and the J gene lost 7 bases, with 14 bases spanning the gap. The length of the CDR3 is 15 residues. CDR3 protein: CASSYDGQMRGELFF. The CDR3 DNA follows: TGTGCCAGCAGTTACGACGGACAAATGCGCGGGGAGCTGTTTTTT.

This clone has a single count. The germline gene is not matched at one end of the junction; a read error may be the cause. J is TRBJ1-5 and V is TRBV7-2; 7 bases map to TRBD1. The CDR3 is made up of 16 amino acids. The germline V gene has CDR1 SGHTA and CDR2 FQGNSA. The CDR3 here is CASSLAGGVSNQPQHF. As DNA, the CDR3 is TGTGCCAGCAGTTTAGCAGGGGGTGTTAGCAATCAGCCCCAGCATTTT.

The chain uses TRBV19 and TRBJ2-7; 7 positions match TRBD1. The CDR3 is 14 amino acids. Germline CDR1 LNHDA, CDR2 SQIVND (reference sequence). The V gene end was trimmed by 3 bases and the J gene end by 2 bases; junction bases not matched to a gene: 4. The CDR3: CASSITGATYEQYF. In nucleotides, the CDR3 is TGTGCCAGTAGTATTACAGGGGCTACCTACGAGCAGTACTTC.

This chain links TRBV19 with TRBJ1-5; 7 bases agree with TRBD1. This CDR3 is 14 amino acids long. The V gene end was trimmed by 5 bases and the J gene end by 3 bases; junction bases not matched to a gene: 4. Per the germline V gene, CDR1 is LNHDA and CDR2 is SQIVND (reference sequence). The CDR3 here is CASSSGQPNQPQHF. The CDR3 DNA follows: TGTGCCAGTAGTTCGGGACAGCCCAATCAGCCCCAGCATTTT.